This T cell receptor beta chain was profiled in a study of cytomegalovirus exposure and HLA in healthy donors. Points from the study as a whole: The study listed around 150 cytomegalovirus-associated TCR beta chains. When analyzed later, the rates of TCR association showed variation by HLA locus, with DRB1 the most and HLA-C the fewest.

A remark on this clone: Antigen specificity is unknown.

V was shortened by 4 bases and J by 2 bases, with 10 bases between the two germline ends. Germline assignment: CDR1 SGHRS and CDR2 YFSETQ. This CDR3 contains 14 residues. PCR amplification relied on 60 Vbeta primers (plus 13 Jbeta primers). TCRdb's copy holds only in-frame clones and misses some; the assay was immunoSEQ multiplex PCR. This sample carries approximately 100,000 clones, approximately 80% of them seen once, and the ten largest clones take roughly 2%. The origin of this receptor is a young man in good health and CMV-seronegative. Sequenced material: PBMCs. The rearrangement uses TRBV5-1 and TRBJ2-1; a possible D gene is TRBD2 (6 bases). This CDR3 reads CASSQTGAYNEQFF. CDR3 bases: TGCGCCAGCAGCCAAACGGGGGCCTACAATGAGCAGTTCTTC. The variable domain in full, completed from reference TRBV5-1 and TRBJ2-1, reads KAGVTQTPRYLIKTRGQQVTLSCSPISGHRSVSWYQQTPGQGLQFLFEYFSETQRNKGNFPGRFSGRQFSNSRSEMNVSTLELGDSALYLCASSQTGAYNEQFFGPGTRLTVL.